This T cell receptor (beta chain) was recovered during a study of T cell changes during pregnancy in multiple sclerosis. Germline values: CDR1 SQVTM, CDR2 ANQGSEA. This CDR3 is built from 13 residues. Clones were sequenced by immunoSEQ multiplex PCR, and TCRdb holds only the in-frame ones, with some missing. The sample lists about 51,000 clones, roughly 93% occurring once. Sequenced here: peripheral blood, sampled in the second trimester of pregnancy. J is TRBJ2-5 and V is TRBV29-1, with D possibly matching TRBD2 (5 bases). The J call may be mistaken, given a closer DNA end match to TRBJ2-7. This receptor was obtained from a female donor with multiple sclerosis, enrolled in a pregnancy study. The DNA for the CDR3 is TGCAGCGTTTCCGGGAAACACTCCTACGAGCAGTACTTC. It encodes CSVSGKHSYEQYF.